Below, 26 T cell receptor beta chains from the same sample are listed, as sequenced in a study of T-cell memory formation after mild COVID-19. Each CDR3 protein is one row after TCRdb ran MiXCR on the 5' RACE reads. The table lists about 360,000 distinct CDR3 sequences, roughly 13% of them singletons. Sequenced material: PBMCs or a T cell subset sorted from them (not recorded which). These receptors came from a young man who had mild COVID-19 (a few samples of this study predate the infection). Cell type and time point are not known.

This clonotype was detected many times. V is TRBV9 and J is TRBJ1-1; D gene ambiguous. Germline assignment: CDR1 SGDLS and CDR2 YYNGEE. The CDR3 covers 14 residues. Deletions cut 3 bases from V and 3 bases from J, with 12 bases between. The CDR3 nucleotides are TGTGCCAGCAGCGCCAGTCGGGCGGACACTGAAGCTTTCTTT. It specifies CASSASRADTEAFF.

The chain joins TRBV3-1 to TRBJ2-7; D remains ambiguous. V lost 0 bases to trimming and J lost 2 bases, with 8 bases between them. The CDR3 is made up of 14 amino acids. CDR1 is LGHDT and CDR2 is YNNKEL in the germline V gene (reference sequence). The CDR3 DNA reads TGTGCCAGCAGCCAAGAGACCCGAACCTACGAGCAGTACTTC. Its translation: CASSQETRTYEQYF.

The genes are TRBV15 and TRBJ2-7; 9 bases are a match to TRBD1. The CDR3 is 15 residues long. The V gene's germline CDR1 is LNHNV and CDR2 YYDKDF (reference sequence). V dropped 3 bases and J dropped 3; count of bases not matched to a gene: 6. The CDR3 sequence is CATSRGQGSLYEQYV. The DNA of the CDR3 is TGTGCCACCAGCAGGGGACAGGGAAGTCTCTACGAGCAGTACGTC.

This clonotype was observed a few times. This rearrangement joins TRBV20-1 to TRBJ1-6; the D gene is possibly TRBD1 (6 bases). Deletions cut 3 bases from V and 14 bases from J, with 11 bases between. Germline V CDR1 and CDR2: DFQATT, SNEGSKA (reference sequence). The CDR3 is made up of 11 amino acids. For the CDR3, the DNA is TGCAGTGCTAGTGGGCCAGGGGCCCTCCACTTT. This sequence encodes CSASGPGALHF.

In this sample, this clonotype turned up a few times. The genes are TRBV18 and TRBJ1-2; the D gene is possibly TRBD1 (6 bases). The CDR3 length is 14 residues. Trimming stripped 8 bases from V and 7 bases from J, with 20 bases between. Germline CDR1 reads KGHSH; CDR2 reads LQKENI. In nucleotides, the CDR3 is TGTGCCAGCACAAAAACTGCAGAGGGGGGTGGCTACACCTTC. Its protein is CASTKTAEGGGYTF.

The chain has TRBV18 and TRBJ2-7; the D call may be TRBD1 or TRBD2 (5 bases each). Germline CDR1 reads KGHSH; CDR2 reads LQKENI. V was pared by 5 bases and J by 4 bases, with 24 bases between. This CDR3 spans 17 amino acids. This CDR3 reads CASSWGISPRGVYEQYV. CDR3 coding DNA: TGTGCCAGCTCATGGGGGATCTCCCCTCGTGGGGTTTACGAGCAGTACGTC.

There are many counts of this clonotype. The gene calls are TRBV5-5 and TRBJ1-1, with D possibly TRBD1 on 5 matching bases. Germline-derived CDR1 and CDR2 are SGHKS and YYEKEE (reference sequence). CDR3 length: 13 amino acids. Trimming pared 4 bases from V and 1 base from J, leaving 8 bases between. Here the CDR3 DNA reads TGTGCCAGCAGCATCACAGGGAACACTGAAGCTTTCTTT. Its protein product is CASSITGNTEAFF.

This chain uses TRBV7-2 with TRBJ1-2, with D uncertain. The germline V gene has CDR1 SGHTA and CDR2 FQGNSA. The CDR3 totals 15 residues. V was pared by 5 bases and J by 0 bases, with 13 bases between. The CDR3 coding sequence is TGTGCCAGCAGCCTGGGTGCAGCACCTAACTATGGCTACACCTTC. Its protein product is CASSLGAAPNYGYTF.

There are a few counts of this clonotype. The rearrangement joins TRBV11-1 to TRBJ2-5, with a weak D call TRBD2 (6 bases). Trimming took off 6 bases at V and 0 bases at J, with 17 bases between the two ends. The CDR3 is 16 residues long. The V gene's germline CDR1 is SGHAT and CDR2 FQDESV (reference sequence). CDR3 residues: CASSSGLTKYQETQYF. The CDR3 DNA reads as TGTGCCAGCAGTTCGGGACTTACAAAGTACCAAGAGACCCAGTACTTC.

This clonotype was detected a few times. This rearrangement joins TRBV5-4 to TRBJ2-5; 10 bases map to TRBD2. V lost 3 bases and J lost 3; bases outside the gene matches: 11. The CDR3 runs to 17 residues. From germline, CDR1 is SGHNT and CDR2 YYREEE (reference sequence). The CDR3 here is CASSYTEGLAYKETQYF. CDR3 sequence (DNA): TGTGCCAGCAGCTACACGGAGGGACTAGCGTATAAAGAGACCCAGTACTTC. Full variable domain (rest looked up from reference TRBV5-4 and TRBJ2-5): ETGVTQSPTHLIKTRGQQVTLRCSSQSGHNTVSWYQQALGQGPQFIFQYYREEENGRGNFPPRFSGLQFPNYSSELNVNALELDDSALYLCASSYTEGLAYKETQYFGPGTRLLVL.

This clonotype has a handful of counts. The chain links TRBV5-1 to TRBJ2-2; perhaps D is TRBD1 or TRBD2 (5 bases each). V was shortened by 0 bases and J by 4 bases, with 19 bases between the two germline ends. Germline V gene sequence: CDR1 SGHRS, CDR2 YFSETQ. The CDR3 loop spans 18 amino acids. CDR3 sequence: CASSLAVPRVGTTGELFF. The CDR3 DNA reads TGCGCCAGCAGCTTGGCGGTTCCTAGGGTGGGGACCACCGGGGAGCTGTTTTTT.

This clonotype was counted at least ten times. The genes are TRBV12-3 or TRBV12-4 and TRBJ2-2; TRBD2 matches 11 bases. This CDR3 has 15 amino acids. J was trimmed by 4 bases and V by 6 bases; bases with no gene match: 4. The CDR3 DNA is TGTGCCAGCAGAGCGACTAGCGGGGTCACCGGGGAGCTGTTTTTT. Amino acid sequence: CASRATSGVTGELFF.

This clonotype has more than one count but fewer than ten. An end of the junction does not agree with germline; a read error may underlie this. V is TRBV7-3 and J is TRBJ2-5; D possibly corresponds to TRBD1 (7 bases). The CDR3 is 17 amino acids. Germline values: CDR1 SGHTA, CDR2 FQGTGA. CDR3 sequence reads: CASSLTGGGDFSETQYF. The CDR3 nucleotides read TGTGCCAGCAGTTTAACAGGAGGGGGCGATTTCTCAGAGACCCAGTACTTC.

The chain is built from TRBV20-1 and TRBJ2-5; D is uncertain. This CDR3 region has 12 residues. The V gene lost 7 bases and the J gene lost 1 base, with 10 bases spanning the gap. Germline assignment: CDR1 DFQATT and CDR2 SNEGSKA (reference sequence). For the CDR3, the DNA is TGCAGTGTAACAAGAGTCCAAGAGACCCAGTACTTC. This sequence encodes CSVTRVQETQYF.

The CDR3 region has the DNA TGCGCCAGCAGCCCCCCGACGGGGTTCAATGAGCAGTTCTTC. It is translated as CASSPPTGFNEQFF. The gene calls are TRBV5-1 and TRBJ2-1, with TRBD2 as a possible D gene (5 bases). CDR1 is SGHRS and CDR2 is YFSETQ in the germline V gene. The CDR3 length is 14 residues. The ends were cut back, 4 bases at V and 6 bases at J, with 14 bases in the middle.

CDR3 nucleotides: TGTGCCAGCAGCATCCAGGGTAGTTCTGGAAACACCATATATTTT. This translates into CASSIQGSSGNTIYF. The chain is built from TRBV13 and TRBJ1-3; D perhaps matches TRBD1 (5 bases). The CDR3 is 15 amino acids. Trimming removed 5 bases from V and 1 base from J, with 12 bases in between. The V gene's germline CDR1 is PRHDT and CDR2 FYEKMQ (reference sequence).

The CDR3 nucleotides read TGTGCCAGTAGTGGGATTCCACTGAACACTGAAGCTTTCTTT. Translated: CASSGIPLNTEAFF. This chain uses TRBV19 with TRBJ1-1; D is unclear. Germline V gene sequence: CDR1 LNHDA, CDR2 SQIVND (reference sequence). This CDR3 has 14 residues. Trimming left V 5 bases short and J 0 bases short, with 10 bases between.

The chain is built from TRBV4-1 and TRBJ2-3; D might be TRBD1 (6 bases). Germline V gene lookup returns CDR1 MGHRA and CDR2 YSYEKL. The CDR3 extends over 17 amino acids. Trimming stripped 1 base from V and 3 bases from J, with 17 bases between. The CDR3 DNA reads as TGCGCCAGCAGCCAAGTATGGAGACAGGTGGGGACAGATACGCAGTATTTT. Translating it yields CASSQVWRQVGTDTQYF.

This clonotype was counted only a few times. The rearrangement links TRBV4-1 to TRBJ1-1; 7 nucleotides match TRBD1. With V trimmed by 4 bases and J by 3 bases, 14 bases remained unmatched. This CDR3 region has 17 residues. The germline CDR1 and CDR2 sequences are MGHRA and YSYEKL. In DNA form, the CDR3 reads TGCGCCAGCAGCCTTCAGATCGACAGGGTCCTTTACACTGAAGCTTTCTTT. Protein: CASSLQIDRVLYTEAFF.

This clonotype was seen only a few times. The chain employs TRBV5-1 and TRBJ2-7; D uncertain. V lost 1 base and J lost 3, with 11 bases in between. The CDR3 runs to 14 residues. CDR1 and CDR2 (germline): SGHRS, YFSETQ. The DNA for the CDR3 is TGCGCCAGCAGCTTGAAGGTCAACTTCTACGAGCAGTACTTC. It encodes CASSLKVNFYEQYF.

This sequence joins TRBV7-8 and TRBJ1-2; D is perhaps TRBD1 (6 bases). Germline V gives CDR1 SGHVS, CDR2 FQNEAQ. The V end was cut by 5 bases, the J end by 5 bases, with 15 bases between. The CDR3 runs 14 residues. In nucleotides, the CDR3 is TGTGCCAGCAGCAGGGACCAGGGGTTATATGGCTACACCTTC. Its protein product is CASSRDQGLYGYTF.

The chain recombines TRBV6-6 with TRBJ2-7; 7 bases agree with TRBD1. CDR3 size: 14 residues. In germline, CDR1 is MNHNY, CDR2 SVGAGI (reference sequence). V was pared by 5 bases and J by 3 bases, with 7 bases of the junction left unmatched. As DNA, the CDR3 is TGTGCCAGCAGTAAACCGGGACAGATCTACGAGCAGTACGTC. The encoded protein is CASSKPGQIYEQYV.

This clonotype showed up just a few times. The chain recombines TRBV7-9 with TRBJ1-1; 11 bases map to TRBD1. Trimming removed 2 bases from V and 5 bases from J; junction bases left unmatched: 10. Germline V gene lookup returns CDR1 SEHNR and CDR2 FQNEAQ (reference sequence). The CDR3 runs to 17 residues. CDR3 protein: CASSLSHPDRGPTEAFF. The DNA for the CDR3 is TGTGCCAGCAGCTTAAGCCACCCGGACAGGGGGCCGACTGAAGCTTTCTTT. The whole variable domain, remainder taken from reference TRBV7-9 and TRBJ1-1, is DTGVSQNPRHKITKRGQNVTFRCDPISEHNRLYWYRQTLGQGPEFLTYFQNEAQLEKSRLLSDRFSAERPKGSFSTLEIQRTEQGDSAMYLCASSLSHPDRGPTEAFFGQGTRLTVV.

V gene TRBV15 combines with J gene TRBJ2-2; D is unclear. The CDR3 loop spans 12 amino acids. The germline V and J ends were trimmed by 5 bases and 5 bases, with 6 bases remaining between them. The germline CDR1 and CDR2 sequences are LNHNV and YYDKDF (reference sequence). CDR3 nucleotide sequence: TGTGCCACCAGCCCGGAAACCGGGGAGCTGTTTTTT. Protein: CATSPETGELFF.

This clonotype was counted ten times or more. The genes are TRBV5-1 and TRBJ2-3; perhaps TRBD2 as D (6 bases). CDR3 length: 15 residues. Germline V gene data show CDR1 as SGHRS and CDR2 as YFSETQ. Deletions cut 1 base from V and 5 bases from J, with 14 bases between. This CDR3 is CASSLRRGLGDTQYF. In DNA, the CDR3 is TGCGCCAGCAGCTTGCGGCGGGGCCTGGGAGATACGCAGTATTTT.

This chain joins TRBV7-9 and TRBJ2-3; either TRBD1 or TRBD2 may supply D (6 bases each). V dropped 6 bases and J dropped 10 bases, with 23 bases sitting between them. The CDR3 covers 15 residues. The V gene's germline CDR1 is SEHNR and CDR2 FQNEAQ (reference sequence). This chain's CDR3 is CASSQWGWGARAQYF. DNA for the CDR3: TGTGCCAGCAGTCAATGGGGATGGGGGGCTCGGGCGCAGTATTTT.